This T cell receptor (beta chain) was identified during a study of CD8 T cells in ankylosing spondylitis. Study observations and caveats: Ankylosing spondylitis blood seemed to carry a telltale TCR beta motif made of several highly homologous variants. Enrichment of disease-linked clones was reportedly significant in matched ankylosing spondylitis synovial fluid.

Germline V gene lookup returns CDR1 SGHDT and CDR2 YYEEEE. The germline V and J ends were trimmed by 0 bases and 7 bases, with 14 bases remaining between them. CDR3 length equals 16 residues. This clonotype has just a few counts. Its antigen remains unknown. Library preparation for TCR beta used quantitative 5'-RACE with molecular barcodes. TCRdb reprocessed the 5' RACE reads via MiXCR and lists one record per CDR3 protein. The sample yields hundreds of thousands of distinct CDR3 sequences, roughly 12% seen once. The sequencing sample was made of blood, either unsorted or a sorted T cell fraction (not recorded which). The receptor's source is a male donor with ankylosing spondylitis. The V call is TRBV5-6, the J call TRBJ1-6; D is unresolved. CDR3 sequence reads: CASSLVGLERNSPLHF. In DNA form, the CDR3 reads TGTGCCAGCAGCTTGGTAGGCCTGGAGCGAAATTCACCCCTCCACTTT.